Below, 5 T cell receptor beta chains from the same sample are listed, as sequenced in a study of cytomegalovirus exposure and HLA in healthy donors. With 60 Vbeta and 13 Jbeta primers, the PCR was carried out. Repertoires were generated with immunoSEQ multiplex PCR, while TCRdb's copy carries only in-frame clones and drops some. The sample has some 65,000 clones, approximately 67% seen once. Sequencing input: PBMCs. The origin of the receptors is a man under 40 in good health and CMV-seronegative.

This clone was counted only a few times. V usage is TRBV6-1 and J usage is TRBJ1-6; D is unclear. V lost 7 bases and J lost 0, with 10 bases in between. The CDR3 totals 15 residues. Germline CDR1 is MNHNS and CDR2 is SASEGT. The CDR3 nucleotides are TGTGCCAGCAAGGACCGGGACTCCTATAATTCACCCCTCCACTTT. As protein: CASKDRDSYNSPLHF.

The chain combines TRBV5-1 with TRBJ2-4; TRBD2 might be the D (5 bases). V lost 1 base and J 10 bases, leaving 12 bases between the germline ends. There are 13 residues in the CDR3. CDR1 SGHRS and CDR2 YFSETQ come from the germline V gene. The DNA for the CDR3 is TGCGCCAGCAGCTTGAAGGGTGAGGGAATTCAGTACTTC. The encoded protein is CASSLKGEGIQYF.

There are a few counts of this clone. The chain combines TRBV7-2 with TRBJ2-5; 8 nucleotides agree with TRBD1. This CDR3 has 17 residues. V was clipped by 5 bases and J by 0 bases; unmatched bases: 11. Per the germline V gene, CDR1 is SGHTA and CDR2 is FQGNSA. CDR3 in DNA: TGTGCCAGCAGCGTTCAGCATGGACAGGGATACCAAGAGACCCAGTACTTC. This sequence encodes CASSVQHGQGYQETQYF.

The gene calls are TRBV6-6 and TRBJ2-1; TRBD2 is a possible D gene (6 bases). Trimming took 4 bases from V and 0 from J, leaving 13 bases between them. The CDR3 totals 16 residues. CDR1 MNHNY and CDR2 SVGAGI come from the germline V gene (reference sequence). This CDR3 is CASSSPDGSSYNEQFF. The CDR3 DNA is TGTGCCAGCAGTTCGCCGGACGGGAGCTCCTACAATGAGCAGTTCTTC.

The chain combines TRBV9 with TRBJ2-7; no clear D gene. The germline CDR1 and CDR2 sequences are SGDLS and YYNGEE. Trimming took off 4 bases at V and 1 base at J, with 18 bases between the two ends. The CDR3 consists of 16 residues. The CDR3 spells CASSPPRTTGSYEQYF. For the CDR3, the DNA is TGTGCCAGCAGCCCCCCCAGAACGACGGGTTCCTACGAGCAGTACTTC.